Shown below are 32 T cell receptor beta chains from a single sample sequenced in a study of blood T cell repertoires in COVID-19 (dated by TCRdb to the early 2020s). Libraries came from the immunoSEQ multiplex PCR assay. Drawn from immuneACCESS, this table holds only the in-frame rearrangements with V and J called that TCRdb kept. Clones are partly lost; checked studies trace under half to an unresolved V gene and leave the rest unexplained. This sample gives under 350,000 clones in total; roughly 86% of them show up just once. Of the sample, 3.6% falls within the top ten clones. The source material was peripheral blood. These receptors were taken from a man younger than 35 with active or convalescent COVID-19.

The chain has TRBV27 and TRBJ2-7, with a tentative D call TRBD2 (6 bases). The CDR3 sequence is 14 residues long. The V gene lost 3 bases and the J gene lost 7 bases, with 16 bases spanning the gap. CDR1 MNHEY and CDR2 SMNVEV come from the germline V gene (reference sequence). This CDR3 is CASSFRAAAGEQYF. In DNA, the CDR3 is TGTGCCAGCAGTTTTAGGGCGGCCGCGGGGGAGCAGTACTTC.

V usage is TRBV11-1 and J usage is TRBJ2-7; possibly TRBD2 for D (5 bases). The CDR3 extends over 12 amino acids. Germline V gives CDR1 SGHAT, CDR2 FQDESV (reference sequence). The germline V and J ends were trimmed by 0 bases and 5 bases, with 5 bases remaining between them. CDR3 sequence: CASSLARDEQYF. CDR3 nucleotide sequence: TGTGCCAGCAGCTTAGCGCGGGACGAGCAGTACTTC.

As DNA, the CDR3 is TGCAGCGTTCTTCGGCAGGAGAACACTGAAGCTTTCTTT. This codes for CSVLRQENTEAFF. The chain joins TRBV29-1 to TRBJ1-1; D is unclear. This CDR3 has 13 amino acids. Deletions cut 5 bases from V and 1 base from J, with 11 bases between. Germline CDR1 reads SQVTM; CDR2 reads ANQGSEA.

This rearrangement joins TRBV6-5 to TRBJ1-6; D perhaps matches TRBD1 (5 bases). The length of the CDR3 is 15 residues. The V end lost 6 bases, the J end lost 7 bases, and 16 bases lay between the germline ends. The germline V gene has CDR1 MNHEY and CDR2 SVGAGI. The CDR3 region is CASRSQGVTNSPLHF. DNA for the CDR3: TGTGCCAGCAGGTCTCAGGGTGTTACGAATTCACCCCTCCACTTT.

The rearrangement links TRBV5-1 to TRBJ2-5, with 11 bases that match TRBD2. V trimming: 4 bases; J trimming: 5 bases; junction bases outside the gene matches: 10. This CDR3 spans 16 amino acids. Per the germline V gene, CDR1 is SGHRS and CDR2 is YFSETQ. CDR3 region: CASSQAGLAGGETQYF. The CDR3 DNA sequence: TGCGCCAGCAGCCAGGCCGGGCTAGCGGGAGGTGAGACCCAGTACTTC. Full variable domain (outside the CDR3, taken from reference TRBV5-1 and TRBJ2-5): KAGVTQTPRYLIKTRGQQVTLSCSPISGHRSVSWYQQTPGQGLQFLFEYFSETQRNKGNFPGRFSGRQFSNSRSEMNVSTLELGDSALYLCASSQAGLAGGETQYFGPGTRLLVL.

The chain is built from TRBV6-5 and TRBJ2-3, with TRBD2 identical over 11 bases. Germline loops: CDR1 MNHEY, CDR2 SVGAGI. V trimming: 4 bases; J trimming: 6 bases; junction bases outside the gene matches: 3. The CDR3 has 14 amino acids. CDR3 sequence reads: CASSLAGGVDTQYF. The DNA for the CDR3 is TGTGCCAGCAGTTTAGCGGGAGGGGTGGATACGCAGTATTTT.

Only one count was recorded for this clone. The J gene is TRBJ2-5, the V gene TRBV9, with D uncertain. The CDR3 has 14 amino acids. V dropped 3 bases and J dropped 5 bases, with 14 bases sitting between them. CDR1 is SGDLS, CDR2 YYNGEE, per germline. The CDR3: CASSGGTTVETQYF. CDR3 bases: TGTGCCAGCAGCGGAGGAACCACCGTGGAGACCCAGTACTTC.

This clone appeared a single time. The J gene is TRBJ2-7, the V gene TRBV2; 9 nucleotides line up with TRBD1. CDR3 size: 13 residues. V lost 4 bases, J lost 7 bases, and 5 bases stayed unmatched. Per germline, CDR1 SNHLY and CDR2 FYNNEI. The CDR3 DNA reads TGTGCCAGCAGTGGGACAGGGGAGGCGGAGCAGTACTTC. It translates to CASSGTGEAEQYF.

This clone was counted between two and nine times. The chain links TRBV27 to TRBJ1-5; the D is unclear. V was trimmed by 5 bases and J by 0 bases, leaving 11 bases between them. Germline assignment: CDR1 MNHEY and CDR2 SMNVEV (reference sequence). This CDR3 comprises 15 residues. CDR3 sequence reads: CASSPALNSNQPQHF. The DNA for the CDR3 is TGTGCCAGCAGTCCCGCACTAAATAGCAATCAGCCCCAGCATTTT.

This sequence joins TRBV2 and TRBJ2-1; 7 bases fit TRBD2. The trim removed 2 bases at V and 8 bases at J, leaving 12 bases unmatched. The CDR3 is 16 residues long. Germline V gene sequence: CDR1 SNHLY, CDR2 FYNNEI. CDR3 loop: CASSEIGLGARHEQFF. The DNA of the CDR3 is TGTGCCAGCAGTGAAATTGGACTAGGAGCGAGGCATGAGCAGTTCTTC.

CDR3 region: CATSDLVSGSPHNTGELFF. In DNA form, the CDR3 reads TGTGCCACCAGTGATTTGGTCTCGGGGTCCCCCCACAACACCGGGGAGCTGTTTTTT. This sequence joins TRBV24-1 and TRBJ2-2; possibly TRBD2 for D (5 bases). CDR1 and CDR2 (germline): KGHDR, SFDVKD. The V end was cut by 0 bases, the J end by 2 bases, with 18 bases between. The CDR3 is 19 amino acids.

The CDR3 here is CASTPRTGRGNYNEQFF. The CDR3 DNA follows: TGCGCCAGCACCCCGAGGACCGGCAGGGGGAACTACAATGAGCAGTTCTTC. This rearrangement joins TRBV5-1 to TRBJ2-1; 7 nucleotides match TRBD1. This CDR3 has 17 residues. Germline CDR1 reads SGHRS; CDR2 reads YFSETQ. Trimming at V came to 6 bases and at J to 3 bases, leaving 15 bases not matched to a gene.

This chain joins TRBV4-1 and TRBJ2-7, with 10 bases lining up with TRBD2. The CDR3 is 18 residues long. The V gene's germline CDR1 is MGHRA and CDR2 YSYEKL. J was trimmed by 2 bases and V by 3 bases; bases with no gene match: 13. CDR3 sequence reads: CASSHQDRGSGGTYEQYF. The CDR3 coding sequence is TGCGCCAGCAGCCACCAAGACCGGGGTAGCGGGGGGACCTACGAGCAGTACTTC.

V gene TRBV6-2 or TRBV6-3 combines with J gene TRBJ2-2; D might be TRBD1 (6 bases). This CDR3 region has 15 residues. CDR1 MNHEY and CDR2 SVGEGT come from the germline V gene. V was shortened by 5 bases and J by 4 bases, with 14 bases between the two germline ends. CDR3 protein: CASSVIGGRTGELFF. The DNA for the CDR3 is TGTGCCAGCAGTGTGATAGGGGGTCGCACCGGGGAGCTGTTTTTT.

CDR3 sequence: CASSLLAGGTDTQYF. DNA for the CDR3: TGTGCCAGCAGCCTCCTAGCGGGGGGCACAGATACGCAGTATTTT. The chain has TRBV9 and TRBJ2-3; TRBD2 agrees at 10 bases. V trimming: 4 bases; J trimming: 1 base; junction bases outside the gene matches: 3. In germline, CDR1 is SGDLS, CDR2 YYNGEE. This CDR3 is 15 amino acids long.

This rearrangement joins TRBV29-1 to TRBJ2-1; 12 nucleotides agree with TRBD2. This CDR3 spans 13 amino acids. V lost 1 base to trimming and J lost 10 bases; unmatched junction nucleotides: 2. CDR1 and CDR2 (germline): SQVTM, ANQGSEA. CDR3 nucleotides: TGCAGCGTTGAAGGACTAGCGGGAGCAGAGCAGTTCTTC. Translation gives CSVEGLAGAEQFF.

The rearrangement uses TRBV30 and TRBJ2-1; perhaps TRBD2 as D (5 bases). This CDR3 comprises 13 residues. Germline CDR1 is GTSNPN and CDR2 is SVGIG (reference sequence). Trimming stripped 2 bases from V and 5 bases from J, with 10 bases between. This CDR3 reads CAWSSRADNEQFF. The CDR3 DNA reads TGTGCCTGGAGTTCGCGGGCAGACAATGAGCAGTTCTTC. The full variable domain, its missing parts supplied by reference TRBV30 and TRBJ2-1, is SQTIHQWPATLVQPVGSPLSLECTVEGTSNPNLYWYRQAAGRGLQLLFYSVGIGQISSEVPQNLSASRPQDRQFILSSKKLLLSDSGFYLCAWSSRADNEQFFGPGTRLTVL.

The chain employs TRBV29-1 and TRBJ2-2, with 8 positions matching TRBD1. There are 13 residues in the CDR3. The V gene's germline CDR1 is SQVTM and CDR2 ANQGSEA. After removal of 7 bases from V and 1 base from J, the junction contained 2 bases not matched to a gene. The CDR3 is CSAGTGNTGELFF. For the CDR3, the DNA is TGCAGCGCCGGGACAGGGAACACCGGGGAGCTGTTTTTT.

The V call is TRBV9, the J call TRBJ1-6; D perhaps matches TRBD1 (5 bases). This CDR3 is 14 amino acids long. The germline V and J ends were trimmed by 4 bases and 6 bases, with 11 bases remaining between them. Germline CDR1 is SGDLS and CDR2 is YYNGEE. For the CDR3, the DNA is TGTGCCAGCAGCCCAGGGTGGAGTAATTCACCCCTCCACTTT. It is translated as CASSPGWSNSPLHF. Variable domain in full (rest from reference TRBV9 and TRBJ1-6): DSGVTQTPKHLITATGQRVTLRCSPRSGDLSVYWYQQSLDQGLQFLIQYYNGEERAKGNILERFSAQQFPDLHSELNLSSLELGDSALYFCASSPGWSNSPLHFGNGTRLTVT.

The genes are TRBV11-2 and TRBJ2-7, with 7 nucleotides matching TRBD1. Germline-derived CDR1 and CDR2 are SGHAT and FQNNGV. The CDR3 totals 13 residues. V lost 0 bases to trimming and J lost 5 bases; unmatched junction nucleotides: 1. The CDR3 loop reads CASSLETGNEQYF. Written as DNA, the CDR3 is TGTGCCAGCAGCTTAGAGACAGGGAACGAGCAGTACTTC.

This clone was recorded only once. The genes are TRBV5-1 and TRBJ2-1; 9 nucleotides align to TRBD1. Germline V gene data show CDR1 as SGHRS and CDR2 as YFSETQ. V lost 4 bases, J lost 7 bases, and 9 bases stayed unmatched. The CDR3 extends over 15 amino acids. CDR3 region: CASSPTGGSRNEQFF. The CDR3 DNA is TGCGCCAGCAGCCCTACAGGGGGCTCGAGGAATGAGCAGTTCTTC.

The chain combines TRBV2 with TRBJ2-2; 7 bases line up with TRBD1. The germline CDR1 and CDR2 sequences are SNHLY and FYNNEI. The CDR3 has 16 residues. After removal of 6 bases from V and 2 bases from J, the junction contained 9 bases not matched to a gene. The CDR3 is CASSADRVGNTGELFF. DNA of the CDR3: TGTGCCAGCAGCGCCGACAGGGTGGGAAACACCGGGGAGCTGTTTTTT.

In this sample, this clone turned up many times. This chain links TRBV7-8 with TRBJ2-7; D remains ambiguous. Germline CDR1 SGHVS, CDR2 FQNEAQ. The CDR3 is made up of 13 amino acids. V was clipped by 8 bases and J by 1 base, with 12 bases between them. CDR3 residues: CASVTHGSYEQYF. DNA of the CDR3: TGTGCCAGCGTCACTCACGGTTCCTACGAGCAGTACTTC.

The chain couples TRBV6-4 to TRBJ1-6; 7 bases are shared with TRBD1. Germline V gene sequence: CDR1 MRHNA, CDR2 SNTAGT. The CDR3 is 15 residues long. V gave up 6 bases and J gave up 7 bases; unmatched junction bases: 9. The CDR3 protein is CASSENTGENSPLHF. CDR3 nucleotide sequence: TGTGCCAGCAGCGAAAACACAGGGGAAAATTCACCCCTCCACTTT.

This rearrangement joins TRBV12-3 or TRBV12-4 to TRBJ1-2, with D unclear. The CDR3 length is 13 residues. V was cut by 7 bases and J by 4 bases, with 13 bases left in between. This chain's CDR3 is CASTRQETYGYTF. In nucleotides, the CDR3 is TGTGCCAGCACCCGTCAGGAAACCTATGGCTACACCTTC.

The chain couples TRBV6-5 to TRBJ2-7, with 7 bases matching TRBD1. CDR1 and CDR2 (germline): MNHEY, SVGAGI. The CDR3 sequence is 15 residues long. Germline trimming cut 2 bases from V and 3 bases from J; bases unmatched to any gene: 7. The CDR3 nucleotides are TGTGCCAGCAGTTACGCTGACGGACAGGTCTACGAGCAGTACTTC. Translation: CASSYADGQVYEQYF.

This clone was seen just once. V usage is TRBV12-3 or TRBV12-4 and J usage is TRBJ2-1; D unclear. The CDR3 contains 11 residues. Trimming took 8 bases from V and 7 from J, leaving 9 bases between them. CDR3 in amino acids: CASGEENEQFF. CDR3 coding DNA: TGTGCCAGCGGAGAAGAAAATGAGCAGTTCTTC.

The chain uses TRBV2 and TRBJ2-1; 9 positions match TRBD1. The V and J ends lost 4 bases and 7 bases, in that order; junction bases with no gene match: 8. The germline CDR1 and CDR2 sequences are SNHLY and FYNNEI. The CDR3 runs 15 residues. Here the CDR3 reads CASSAGQGTGNEQFF. The DNA of the CDR3 is TGTGCCAGCAGTGCGGGACAGGGAACTGGAAATGAGCAGTTCTTC.

This rearrangement joins TRBV21-1 to TRBJ1-5; the table's D gene call, TRBD1, was not cross checked with the DNA. TRBV21-1 is assigned pseudogene status. The CDR3 runs 18 residues. CDR3 sequence: CASSLMVRVWSYNQPQHF. DNA of the CDR3: TGTGCCAGCAGCCTTATGGTCAGGGTGTGGAGCTACAATCAGCCCCAGCATTTT.

The V call is TRBV24-1, the J call TRBJ2-2; TRBD2 is a possible D gene (7 bases). This CDR3 is built from 14 residues. The V end lost 8 bases, the J end lost 3 bases, and 12 bases lay between the germline ends. Germline lookup yields CDR1 KGHDR and CDR2 SFDVKD. The CDR3 region has the DNA TGTGCCACCACTGGGGGGGGCCACACCGGGGAGCTGTTTTTT. Its translation is CATTGGGHTGELFF.

The rearrangement links TRBV30 to TRBJ2-1; 7 positions agree with TRBD2. Trimming at V came to 2 bases and at J to 7 bases, leaving 11 bases not matched to a gene. The CDR3 covers 15 residues. CDR1 is GTSNPN, CDR2 SVGIG, per germline (reference sequence). CDR3 sequence reads: CAWSRPGTIANEQFF. The CDR3 nucleotides are TGTGCCTGGAGTCGGCCCGGGACTATCGCTAATGAGCAGTTCTTC.

The chain has TRBV27 and TRBJ1-6; D is unclear. V lost 7 bases and J 6 bases, leaving 7 bases between the germline ends. CDR3 length: 12 amino acids. Germline V CDR1 and CDR2: MNHEY, SMNVEV (reference sequence). The CDR3 loop is CASTEGNSPLHF. For the CDR3, the DNA is TGTGCCAGCACCGAGGGTAATTCACCCCTCCACTTT.